The TCR beta chain described here comes from a study of patients and donors after allogeneic stem cell transplantation. TCRdb processed the RT-PCR reads anew with MiXCR; each CDR3 protein has one entry. The sample carries 900,000 to 1,000,000 distinct CDR3 sequences, about a sixth recorded once. This CDR3 spans 15 amino acids. The trim removed 2 bases at V and 8 bases at J, leaving 9 bases unmatched. From germline, CDR1 is DFQATT and CDR2 SNEGSKA (reference sequence). This receptor was identified in a human donor who was either an allogeneic HSCT recipient or a stem cell or donor lymphocyte infusion donor (not recorded which). It is not recorded whose cells these are; they may come from a transplant donor. Sequencing was done on a sample of blood, either unsorted or a sorted T cell fraction (not recorded which). The chain links TRBV20-1 to TRBJ1-4; 9 bases map to TRBD1. CDR3 sequence (DNA): TGCAGTGCTAGAAACATACAGGGGGCAGGGGAAAAACTGTTTTTT. Protein sequence: CSARNIQGAGEKLFF.